This TCR beta chain was observed in a study of identical twins. TCRdb called the 5' RACE reads again in MiXCR, with one record for every CDR3 protein. Of roughly 290,000 distinct CDR3 sequences in the sample, 8% to 9.5% were seen once. Trimming cost V 2 bases and J 2 bases, with 9 bases left between them. Germline CDR1 is SGHDN and CDR2 is FVKESK. The CDR3 totals 15 residues. The sample also formed part of further work on yellow fever vaccine responses in identical twins. That paper states: Twins reportedly mounted vaccine T cell responses that seemed partly convergent, partly personalized.

The sequence was obtained from a young woman in good health. The rearrangement joins TRBV14 to TRBJ2-2; no firm D call. The specimen was CD8+ T cells sorted from blood. CDR3 in amino acids: CASSQRSYNTGELFF. DNA for the CDR3: TGTGCCAGCAGCCAACGTTCGTACAACACCGGGGAGCTGTTTTTT. Full variable domain (outside the CDR3, taken from reference TRBV14 and TRBJ2-2): EAGVTQFPSHSVIEKGQTVTLRCDPISGHDNLYWYRRVMGKEIKFLLHFVKESKQDESGMPNNRFLAERTGGTYSTLKVQPAELEDSGVYFCASSQRSYNTGELFFGEGSRLTVL.